The entry below describes one T cell receptor beta chain. Its antigen remains unknown. This record belongs to a study of vaccination and CD4 T cells after COVID-19. CDR1 KGHDR and CDR2 SFDVKD come from the germline V gene. Germline trimming cut 3 bases from V and 5 bases from J; bases unmatched to any gene: 5. The CDR3 runs 14 residues. The study, taken as a whole, reports: The appearance of a median 86.3% of reactive clones in convalescent patients occurred only post-vaccination.

The Oncomine TCR Beta short-read assay was applied to DNA of cultured CD4+ T cells. One entry per CDR3 protein, called by TCRdb with MiXCR from the PCR reads. Found here are about 11,000 distinct CDR3 sequences, 54% of them singletons; the top ten hold less than 10%. The sample's treatment: roughly ten-day PBMC culture with coronavirus spike peptide pools or control peptides (ViraFEST assay). Peptide pool stimulation in ViraFEST expanded antigen-specific T cells, whose TCRs were then sequenced. The source material was CD4+ T cells from blood, cultured in vitro. This sequence was found in a human donor who had recovered from COVID-19. The V gene is TRBV24-1, the J gene TRBJ2-5; 7 bases match TRBD1. DNA for the CDR3: TGTGCCACCAGTGATGAGACAGGGCGGGAGACCCAGTACTTC. Translated: CATSDETGRETQYF.